What follows are 8 T cell receptor beta chains derived from one specimen sequenced in a study of blood T cell repertoires in COVID-19. The assay was immunoSEQ multiplex PCR, and TCRdb's table has in-frame clones only and misses some. The repertoire has fewer than 350,000 clones, 88% of them found once; the top ten carry 1.5% to 2%. The sequencing sample was made of peripheral blood. The receptors come from a young woman with COVID-19, enrolled during active disease.

The chain carries TRBV7-6 and TRBJ2-1; 9 nucleotides align to TRBD1. Germline V gene data show CDR1 as SGHVS and CDR2 as FNYEAQ. The CDR3 is 13 amino acids. Germline trimming cut 5 bases from V and 8 bases from J; bases unmatched to any gene: 4. The CDR3 here is CASSPDRGDEQFF. The CDR3 DNA is TGTGCCAGCAGCCCGGACAGGGGCGATGAGCAGTTCTTC.

The chain recombines TRBV28 with TRBJ1-6, with a tentative D call TRBD1 (6 bases). Germline CDR1 is MDHEN and CDR2 is SYDVKM. V lost 7 bases and J 8 bases, leaving 15 bases between the germline ends. There are 14 residues in the CDR3. This CDR3 reads CASTLGGPDSPLHF. The CDR3 DNA follows: TGTGCCAGCACCCTAGGGGGTCCTGATTCACCCCTCCACTTT.

This chain uses TRBV5-3 with TRBJ2-3, with a possible D match to TRBD1 (6 bases). TRBV5-3 counts as an open reading frame of uncertain function. The CDR3 is made up of 16 amino acids. V lost 0 bases, J lost 0 bases, and 11 bases lay in between. This CDR3 reads CARSLGPGASTDTQYF. In DNA, the CDR3 is TGTGCCAGAAGCTTGGGGCCAGGGGCTAGCACAGATACGCAGTATTTT.

This clone was recorded once. The CDR3 DNA reads TGTGCCAGCTCCGGGACAGGGGATGAAAAACTGTTTTTT. Translation: CASSGTGDEKLFF. This chain joins TRBV19 and TRBJ1-4, with 10 positions matching TRBD1. The germline gives CDR1 LNHDA, CDR2 SQIVND (reference sequence). V dropped 9 bases and J dropped 6; count of bases not matched to a gene: 4. CDR3 length equals 13 residues. Looking up the rest from reference TRBV19 and TRBJ1-4 gives the full variable domain: DGGITQSPKYLFRKEGQNVTLSCEQNLNHDAMYWYRQDPGQGLRLIYYSQIVNDFQKGDIAEGYSVSREKKESFPLTVTSAQKNPTAFYLCASSGTGDEKLFFGSGTQLSVL.

The sample holds one count of this clone. This chain uses TRBV28 with TRBJ1-2; 9 nucleotides line up with TRBD1. The CDR3 runs 14 residues. After removal of 10 bases from V and 7 bases from J, the junction contained 13 bases not matched to a gene. Per the germline V gene, CDR1 is MDHEN and CDR2 is SYDVKM. This CDR3 reads CAIPRDRVESGYTF. The CDR3 bases are TGTGCCATCCCCAGGGACAGGGTGGAGTCTGGCTACACCTTC.

The CDR3, as DNA: TGTGCCAGCAGTGAGGTCGGTAGCGGGGGCCCCGGGGGCACAGATACGCAGTATTTT. It encodes CASSEVGSGGPGGTDTQYF. This chain joins TRBV2 and TRBJ2-3, with 9 bases aligning to TRBD2. The CDR3 extends over 19 amino acids. The V gene's germline CDR1 is SNHLY and CDR2 FYNNEI. With V trimmed by 3 bases and J by 1 base, 14 bases remained unmatched.

The CDR3 DNA reads TGTGCCACTACTGGACTAGCGGGGGATGGAGATACGCAGTATTTT. This gives the protein CATTGLAGDGDTQYF. The chain couples TRBV15 to TRBJ2-3, with 13 positions matching TRBD2. V shed 9 bases, J shed 5 bases, and the junction held 8 bases outside the gene matches. The germline gives CDR1 LNHNV, CDR2 YYDKDF (reference sequence). The CDR3 consists of 15 residues.

The chain couples TRBV7-9 to TRBJ1-3, with 8 positions matching TRBD1. Trimming took 6 bases from V and 2 from J; bases not matched to a gene: 9. Germline CDR1 is SEHNR and CDR2 is FQNEAQ (reference sequence). The CDR3 runs to 16 residues. In DNA form, the CDR3 reads TGTGCCAGCAGAAAACTGGACAGGGTGGCTGGAAACACCATATATTTT. This sequence encodes CASRKLDRVAGNTIYF.